What follows are 9 T cell receptor beta chains derived from one specimen sequenced in a study of blood T cell repertoires in COVID-19. Clones were sequenced by immunoSEQ multiplex PCR, and TCRdb holds only the in-frame ones, with some missing. The table includes 150,000 to 250,000 clones, about four fifths detected once. The sequenced sample consisted of peripheral blood. Every receptor here comes from a woman aged 35 to 49 with COVID-19, enrolled during active disease.

V usage is TRBV7-2 and J usage is TRBJ2-3; D is perhaps TRBD2 (5 bases). This CDR3 spans 16 amino acids. CDR1 SGHTA and CDR2 FQGNSA come from the germline V gene. V was clipped by 1 base and J by 2 bases, with 13 bases between them. The CDR3 DNA reads as TGTGCCAGCAGCTTAGGTCGGGGATCCCTCACAGATACGCAGTATTTT. This sequence encodes CASSLGRGSLTDTQYF.

In the case of this clone: Within the sample, other DNA sequences also encode this same CDR3. This chain links TRBV7-9 with TRBJ1-2; the D is unclear. V lost 1 base and J 2 bases, leaving 5 bases between the germline ends. Germline V gives CDR1 SEHNR, CDR2 FQNEAQ (reference sequence). This CDR3 contains 13 residues. CDR3 nucleotides: TGTGCCAGCAGCTTAGGGCAGAACTATGGCTACACCTTC. This codes for CASSLGQNYGYTF.

V is TRBV5-6 and J is TRBJ1-2, with 9 bases that match TRBD1. CDR3 length: 14 amino acids. Germline values: CDR1 SGHDT, CDR2 YYEEEE. The ends lost 2 bases at V and 5 bases at J; junction bases unmatched: 4. The CDR3 reads CASSLTGTGYGYTF. CDR3 nucleotide sequence: TGTGCCAGCAGCTTAACCGGGACAGGGTATGGCTACACCTTC.

The V gene is TRBV5-6, the J gene TRBJ2-2; the match to TRBD2 covers 7 bases. The CDR3 contains 17 residues. Germline assignment: CDR1 SGHDT and CDR2 YYEEEE. After removal of 1 base from V and 5 bases from J, the junction contained 11 bases not matched to a gene. The CDR3 coding sequence is TGTGCCAGCAGCTTGTATGGGGGAGGGCCGGTGACCGGGGAGCTGTTTTTT. This codes for CASSLYGGGPVTGELFF. Looking up the rest from reference TRBV5-6 and TRBJ2-2 gives the full variable domain: DAGVTQSPTHLIKTRGQQVTLRCSPKSGHDTVSWYQQALGQGPQFIFQYYEEEERQRGNFPDRFSGHQFPNYSSELNVNALLLGDSALYLCASSLYGGGPVTGELFFGEGSRLTVL.

This clone was counted a few times. CDR3 DNA sequence: TGTGCCAGCAGCTTAGCAACTAGCTCCAATGAGCAGTTCTTC. Translating it yields CASSLATSSNEQFF. The chain carries TRBV7-2 and TRBJ2-1, with D possibly TRBD2 on 6 matching bases. CDR1 SGHTA and CDR2 FQGNSA come from the germline V gene. The CDR3 is 14 amino acids. The germline V and J ends were trimmed by 0 bases and 6 bases, with 9 bases remaining between them. The complete variable domain, with remaining parts taken from reference TRBV7-2 and TRBJ2-1, reads GAGVSQSPSNKVTEKGKDVELRCDPISGHTALYWYRQSLGQGLEFLIYFQGNSAPDKSGLPSDRFSAERTGGSVSTLTIQRTQQEDSAVYLCASSLATSSNEQFFGPGTRLTVL.

V and J are TRBV6-5 and TRBJ2-7; D uncertain. V was shortened by 2 bases and J by 2 bases, with 13 bases between the two germline ends. Germline lookup yields CDR1 MNHEY and CDR2 SVGAGI. The length of the CDR3 is 15 residues. Written as DNA, the CDR3 is TGTGCCAGCAGTTACCTCCAGGTTTCTACCTACGAGCAGTACTTC. It is translated as CASSYLQVSTYEQYF.

This clone was found once. V and J are TRBV28 and TRBJ1-5; tentatively, D is TRBD1 (6 bases). This CDR3 is built from 15 residues. V was cut by 5 bases and J by 5 bases, with 16 bases left in between. The V gene's germline CDR1 is MDHEN and CDR2 SYDVKM. The CDR3 protein is CASSTLQGPYQPQHF. The CDR3 DNA sequence: TGTGCCAGCAGTACTCTACAGGGACCTTATCAGCCCCAGCATTTT.

The rearrangement joins TRBV7-2 to TRBJ2-3; D is possibly TRBD2 (5 bases). There are 13 residues in the CDR3. V was shortened by 5 bases and J by 7 bases, with 13 bases between the two germline ends. CDR1 is SGHTA, CDR2 FQGNSA, per germline. This CDR3 is CASSLEERNTQYF. In DNA, the CDR3 is TGTGCCAGCAGCCTGGAAGAGCGGAATACGCAGTATTTT.

V usage is TRBV5-1 and J usage is TRBJ2-7; 8 nucleotides line up with TRBD1. With 3 bases clipped from V and 7 bases from J, the junction kept 6 bases outside the gene matches. Looked up from germline, CDR1 is SGHRS and CDR2 is YFSETQ. The CDR3 extends over 13 amino acids. The CDR3 protein is CASSSGQGREQYF. CDR3 DNA: TGCGCCAGCAGCTCAGGACAGGGTAGGGAGCAGTACTTC.